This TCR beta chain was found in a study of blood T cell repertoires in COVID-19. Germline CDR1 and CDR2: SGHDN and FVKESK. This CDR3 contains 14 residues. V lost 5 bases, J lost 10 bases, and 10 bases stayed unmatched. Only in-frame clones appear in the TCRdb table, and some are missing; sequencing was by immunoSEQ multiplex PCR. The table has around 50,000 clones, approximately 90% seen once. The material sequenced was peripheral blood. This TCR was recovered from a man aged 50 to 59 with active COVID-19. The gene calls are TRBV14 and TRBJ2-1; TRBD1 matches 8 bases. The chain's CDR3 is CASSSWSGGGEQFF. In nucleotides, the CDR3 is TGTGCCAGCAGCTCCTGGTCAGGGGGCGGCGAGCAGTTCTTC.